This T cell receptor (beta chain) was observed in a study of T-cell reconstitution after alpha-beta-depleted transplantation in children. It was with unique molecular identifiers that the TCRbeta library was prepared. TCRdb fed the PCR reads into MiXCR, producing one record per CDR3 protein. The table lists approximately 50,000 distinct CDR3 sequences, 52% of them singletons. V lost 8 bases to trimming and J lost 9 bases, with 20 bases between them. CDR3 length equals 13 residues. CDR1 DFQATT and CDR2 SNEGSKA come from the germline V gene (reference sequence). This receptor was identified in a boy under two years old with SCID, due to receive a stem cell transplant. This chain joins TRBV20-1 and TRBJ2-1; tentatively, D is TRBD1 or TRBD2 (6 bases each). The sample consisted of peripheral blood, taken before TCRalphabeta/CD19-depleted stem cell transplant. In DNA form, the CDR3 reads TGCAGTTTTATGACAGGCGGGATTGTTGAGCAGTTCTTC. Translation gives CSFMTGGIVEQFF.